The present entry profiles one T cell receptor (beta chain) with its context. This entry belongs to a study of T cell clones after liver transplantation. This CDR3 is 15 amino acids long. The germline V and J ends were trimmed by 5 bases and 3 bases, with 17 bases remaining between them. The germline V gene encodes CDR1 SGHTA and CDR2 FQGNSA. The protocol was immunoSEQ multiplex PCR, while the TCRdb copy is restricted to in-frame clones and leaves out a portion. The sample consists of about 71,000 clones, about 80% of them appearing once. Sorting of unstimulated PBMCs yielded separate CD3+CD4+ and CD3+CD8+ fractions.

This clonotype originated in a human patient who received a liver transplant. Some T cells may be transferred from the graft donor. The sequencing used CD4+ T cells from blood, collected 12 months after liver transplant. The V gene is TRBV7-2, the J gene TRBJ2-7; weak D call: TRBD2 (5 bases). DNA for the CDR3: TGTGCCAGCAGCCCCGGAGGCCCGGGGAACTACGAGCAGTACTTC. Protein product: CASSPGGPGNYEQYF.